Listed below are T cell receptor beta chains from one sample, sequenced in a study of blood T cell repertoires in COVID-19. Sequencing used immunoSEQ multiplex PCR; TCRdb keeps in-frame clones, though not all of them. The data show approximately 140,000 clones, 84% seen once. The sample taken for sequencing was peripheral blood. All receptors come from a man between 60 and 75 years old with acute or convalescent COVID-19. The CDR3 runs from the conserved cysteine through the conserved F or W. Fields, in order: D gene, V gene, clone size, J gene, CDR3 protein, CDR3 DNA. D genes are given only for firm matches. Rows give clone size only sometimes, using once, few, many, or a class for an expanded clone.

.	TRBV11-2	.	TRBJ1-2	CASSSPGRRQVYGYTF	TGTGCCAGCAGCTCCCCGGGGAGAAGACAGGTATATGGCTACACCTTC
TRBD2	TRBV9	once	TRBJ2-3	CASSAGLAGGGTDTQYF	TGTGCCAGCAGCGCGGGACTAGCGGGAGGCGGCACAGATACGCAGTATTTT
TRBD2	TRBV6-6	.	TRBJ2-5	CASKLSGETQYF	TGTGCCAGCAAGCTTAGCGGGGAGACCCAGTACTTC
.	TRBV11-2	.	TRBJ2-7	CASSLEGAPSYEQYF	TGTGCCAGCAGCTTAGAGGGGGCCCCCTCCTACGAGCAGTACTTC
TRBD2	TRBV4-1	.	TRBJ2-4	CASSQGPGLAGGNAKNIQYF	TGCGCCAGCAGCCAAGGACCGGGACTAGCGGGAGGCAACGCCAAAAACATTCAGTACTTC
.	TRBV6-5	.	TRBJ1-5	CASSIQDRLHQPQHF	TGTGCCAGCAGCATACAAGACAGGTTACATCAGCCCCAGCATTTT
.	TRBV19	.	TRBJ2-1	CASSPIRPKRGERSYNEQFF	TGTGCCAGTAGCCCAATCAGGCCCAAAAGGGGCGAGCGTTCCTACAATGAGCAGTTCTTC
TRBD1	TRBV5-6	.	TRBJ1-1	CASSPPTGEETEAFF	TGTGCCAGCAGCCCGCCGACAGGGGAAGAAACTGAAGCTTTCTTT
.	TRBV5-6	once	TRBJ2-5	CASSSLRTPQETQYF	TGTGCCAGCAGCTCCCTCCGGACACCTCAAGAGACCCAGTACTTC
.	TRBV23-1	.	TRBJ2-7	CASGRDNSYEQYF	TGCGCCAGCGGCCGGGACAACAGCTACGAGCAGTACTTC
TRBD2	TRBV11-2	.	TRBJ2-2	CASSFTGLAGTTGELFF	TGTGCCAGCAGCTTCACGGGACTAGCGGGGACTACCGGGGAGCTGTTTTTT
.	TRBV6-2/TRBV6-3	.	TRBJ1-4	CASSYSAGESGEKLFF	TGTGCCAGCAGTTACTCGGCAGGGGAATCGGGTGAAAAACTGTTTTTT
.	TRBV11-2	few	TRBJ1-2	CASSLDGARGNYGYTF	TGTGCCAGCAGCTTAGACGGCGCGAGGGGGAACTATGGCTACACCTTC
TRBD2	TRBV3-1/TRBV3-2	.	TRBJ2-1	CASSPLSASGRGHEQFF	TGTGCCAGCAGCCCCCTAAGCGCTAGCGGGAGAGGGCATGAGCAGTTCTTC
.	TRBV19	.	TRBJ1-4	CASSVGANEKLFF	TGTGCCAGTAGTGTCGGGGCTAATGAAAAACTGTTTTTT
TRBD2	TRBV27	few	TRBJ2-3	CATSSGGWSDTQYF	TGTGCCACCTCTAGCGGGGGGTGGTCAGATACGCAGTATTTT
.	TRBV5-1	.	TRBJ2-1	CASSLGGEYNEQFF	TGCGCCAGCAGCTTGGGCGGGGAGTACAATGAGCAGTTCTTC
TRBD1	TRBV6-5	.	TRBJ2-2	CASSHDRAYTGELFF	TGTGCCAGCAGTCACGACAGGGCGTACACCGGGGAGCTGTTTTTT
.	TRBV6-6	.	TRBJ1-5	CASGRLINQPQHF	TGTGCCAGCGGCAGGTTGATCAATCAGCCCCAGCATTTT
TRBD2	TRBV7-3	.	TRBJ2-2	CASSLIRAETSGENTGELFF	TGTGCCAGCAGCTTAATAAGGGCGGAAACTAGCGGGGAGAACACCGGGGAGCTGTTTTTT
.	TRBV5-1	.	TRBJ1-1	CASSLGARNTEAFF	TGCGCCAGCAGCTTGGGGGCCCGGAACACTGAAGCTTTCTTT
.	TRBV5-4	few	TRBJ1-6	CASSSQDGGSPLHF	TGTGCCAGCAGCTCACAGGATGGTGGCTCACCCCTCCACTTT
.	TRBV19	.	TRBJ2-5	CASSIDRLSGETQYF	TGTGCCAGTAGTATAGATCGGCTCTCGGGGGAGACCCAGTACTTC